This TCR beta chain was sequenced for a study of CD8+ T cells in alopecia areata (dated by TCRdb to between 2017 and 2018). Looking at the study overall: The treated patients, all with moderate-to-severe alopecia areata, were enrolled in an open-label pilot trial of oral tofacitinib given at 5 to 10 mg twice daily. TCRbeta CDR3 regions were amplified by immunoSEQ multiplex PCR with 35 Vbeta forward and 13 Jbeta reverse primers. In both human patients and the C3H/HeJ mouse model, the study applied high-throughput TCRbeta sequencing to look at T cell clonal expansion in alopecia areata. Disease severity in treated patients was measured with the SALT score, which quantifies the percentage of affected scalp surface area. Scalp clonality was compared among normal scalp (n=4), patchy alopecia areata scalp (n=8), and alopecia totalis/universalis scalp (n=8). Tofacitinib-treated patients had biopsies at baseline and at 4 and 24 weeks of treatment, with a later scalp biopsy in several patients. In humans, TCRbeta sequencing was performed on scalp tissue and on sorted CD4+ and CD8+ peripheral blood T cells from healthy controls and from patients with patchy or totalis/universalis alopecia areata. Tofacitinib was administered for 6 to 18 months, and 6 months of follow-up off drug were then conducted to assess delayed response and recurrence. RNA came from the PAXgene miRNA kit for fixed scalp, the miRNeasy kit for PBMCs, and the RNeasy kit for mouse skin. Broader findings and caveats from the paper: Shared TCR sequences between patients were less evident than in mice, which may be partly attributable to HLA diversity in the patient population. Many expanded lesional clones were found to persist in scalp and blood during tofacitinib treatment, and relapse after treatment cessation may be partly explained by this persistence. Compared with normal scalp, lesional scalp had higher clonality and more expanded CD8+ clones, particularly in alopecia totalis/universalis, a pattern that suggests antigenic drive. Tofacitinib significantly lowered scalp clonality and the number of expanded CD8+ clones among the top 100 scalp clones. Unlike mouse skin, where gammadelta T cells dominate, normal human skin contains resident alphabeta T cells that get sequenced too, which complicates analysis of the scalp TCR repertoire. Because the treated cohort was small and had only one nonresponder, larger studies are needed to examine links between baseline CD8+ expansion and response.

Library creation used the immunoSEQ multiplex PCR assay. RNA was extracted from all samples and reverse transcribed into cDNA, which served as template for TCR sequencing. SuperScript III was used to make first-strand cDNA, primed with a 2:1 mix of oligo-dT and random hexamers. A synthetic immune receptor repertoire was used to gauge amplification bias, and whatever bias remained was removed computationally. As for the original processing: After raw reads were preprocessed to remove errors, the CDR3 was defined following IMGT conventions as running from the conserved cysteine to phenylalanine. To get clonality, Shannon entropy was normalized by log2 of the number of productive unique TCRs and the result was subtracted from 1. CD4 or CD8 identity of scalp clones was inferred by cross-referencing scalp TCRbeta sequences with sorted blood CD4 and CD8 repertoires. TCRdb mirrors the immuneACCESS table, restricted to in-frame sequences. Some clones are absent from its copies; in checked studies, under half trace to an unresolved V gene, and the reason for the others is unknown. The V and J calls and clone size come from that table; D and trimming were worked out from the DNA. Recorded for this sample are about 220,000 clones; approximately 57% of them occurred a single time. Roughly 1.4% of the sample comes from the top ten.

In the case of this clone: The target of this receptor is not known. No base quality information exists; no much larger clone differs at one position.

The sample's time point, from its label and the paper: around 29 days on oral tofacitinib. The treatment or condition label for this specimen denotes: oral pan-JAK inhibitor, 5-10 mg twice daily. Lesional scalp punch biopsies and peripheral blood were obtained from alopecia areata patients. After PBMCs were isolated by density centrifugation and stained for CD3, CD4 and CD8, a FACSAria was used to sort CD4+ and CD8+ T cells. The sample consisted of CD4+ T cells sorted from blood, taken at week 4, from a patient treated with tofacitinib. This receptor was taken from a human donor with alopecia areata.

CDR3 sequence: CSVKQPSKNIQYF. Here is the DNA: TGCAGCGTCAAACAACCATCCAAAAACATTCAGTACTTC. The chain links TRBV29-1 with TRBJ2-4; the D gene cannot be named for sure. Reading the germline V gene gives CDR1 SQVTM and CDR2 ANQGSEA. The CDR3 has 13 amino acids, counting the end cysteine and phenylalanine. Left in the record is the CDR3 DNA by itself, 39 bases read in frame from the first base. Relative to germline, V is 6 bases shorter and J is 2 bases shorter, with 11 bases between their ends.